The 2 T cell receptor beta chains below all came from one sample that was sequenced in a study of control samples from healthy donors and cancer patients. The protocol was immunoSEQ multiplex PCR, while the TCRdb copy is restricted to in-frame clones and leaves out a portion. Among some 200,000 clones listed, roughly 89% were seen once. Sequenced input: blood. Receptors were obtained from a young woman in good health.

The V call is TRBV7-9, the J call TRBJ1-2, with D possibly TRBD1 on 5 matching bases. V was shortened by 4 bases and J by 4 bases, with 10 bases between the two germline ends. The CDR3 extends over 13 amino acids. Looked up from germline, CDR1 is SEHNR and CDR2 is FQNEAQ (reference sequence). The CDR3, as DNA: TGTGCCAGCAGCTCAGGGAGGGTCTATGGCTACACCTTC. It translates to CASSSGRVYGYTF.

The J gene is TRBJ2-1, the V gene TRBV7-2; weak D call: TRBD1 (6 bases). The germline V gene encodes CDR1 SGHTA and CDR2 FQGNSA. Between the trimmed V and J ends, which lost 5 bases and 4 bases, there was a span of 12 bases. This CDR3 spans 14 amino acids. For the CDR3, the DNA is TGTGCCAGCAGCACCACAACAGGGTACAATGAGCAGTTCTTC. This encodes CASSTTTGYNEQFF.